Only one count was recorded for the clone carrying this TCR beta chain. Its antigen remains unidentified. The data stem from a study of cytomegalovirus exposure and HLA in healthy donors. Points from the study as a whole: Available immune exposure information was restricted to CMV serostatus only.

Primers: 60 Vbeta forward and 13 Jbeta reverse. TCRdb's copy holds only in-frame clones and misses some; the assay was immunoSEQ multiplex PCR. Of 80,000 to 100,000 clones detected, roughly 76% appear once; the ten largest clones hold roughly 3.6%. Input material: PBMCs. The receptor was isolated from a man aged 35-49 years in good health and CMV-seronegative.

The CDR3 sequence: CASAQGAGNYGYTF. The CDR3 DNA reads TGTGCCAGCGCGCAGGGGGCGGGGAACTATGGCTACACCTTC. J is TRBJ1-2 and V is TRBV6-5; 8 nucleotides agree with TRBD1. CDR1 and CDR2 (germline): MNHEY, SVGAGI. CDR3 size: 14 residues. With 8 bases clipped from V and 2 bases from J, the junction kept 7 bases outside the gene matches.